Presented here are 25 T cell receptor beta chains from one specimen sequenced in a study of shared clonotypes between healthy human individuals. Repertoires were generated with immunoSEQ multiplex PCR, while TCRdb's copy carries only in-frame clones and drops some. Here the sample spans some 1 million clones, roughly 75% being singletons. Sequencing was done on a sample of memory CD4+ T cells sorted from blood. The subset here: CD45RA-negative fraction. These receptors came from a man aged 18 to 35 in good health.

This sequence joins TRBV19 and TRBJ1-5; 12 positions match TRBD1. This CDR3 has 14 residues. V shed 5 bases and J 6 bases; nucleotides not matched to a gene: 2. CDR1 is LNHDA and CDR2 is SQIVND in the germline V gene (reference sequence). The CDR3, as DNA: TGTGCCAGTAGTGGGACAGGGGGCTTTCAGCCCCAGCATTTT. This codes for CASSGTGGFQPQHF.

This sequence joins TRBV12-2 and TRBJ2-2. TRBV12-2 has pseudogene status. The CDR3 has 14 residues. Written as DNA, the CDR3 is TGTGCAAGTCGCCTTGCTTTGAACACCGGGGAGCTGTTTTTT. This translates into CASRLALNTGELFF.

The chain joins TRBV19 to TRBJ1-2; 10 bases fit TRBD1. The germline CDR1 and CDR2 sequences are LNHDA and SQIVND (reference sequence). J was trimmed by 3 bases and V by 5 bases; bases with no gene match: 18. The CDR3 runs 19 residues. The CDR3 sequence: CASSSFSGTGAIPHYGYTF. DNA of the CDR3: TGTGCCAGTAGTTCGTTTTCCGGGACAGGGGCTATCCCCCACTATGGCTACACCTTC.

CDR3: CASSGTRVETQYF. CDR3 in DNA: TGTGCCAGCAGTGGAACTAGGGTAGAGACCCAGTACTTC. This sequence joins TRBV2 and TRBJ2-5, with D tentatively TRBD2 (5 bases). Trimming stripped 4 bases from V and 4 bases from J, with 10 bases between. CDR3 length: 13 residues. Germline assignment: CDR1 SNHLY and CDR2 FYNNEI.

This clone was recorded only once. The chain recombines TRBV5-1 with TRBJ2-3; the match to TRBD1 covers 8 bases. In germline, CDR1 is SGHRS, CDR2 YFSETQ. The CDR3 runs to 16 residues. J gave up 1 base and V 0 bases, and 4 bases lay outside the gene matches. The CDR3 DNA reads TGCGCCAGCAGCTTGGCCTCGACAGGGGGCACAGATACGCAGTATTTT. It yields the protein CASSLASTGGTDTQYF.

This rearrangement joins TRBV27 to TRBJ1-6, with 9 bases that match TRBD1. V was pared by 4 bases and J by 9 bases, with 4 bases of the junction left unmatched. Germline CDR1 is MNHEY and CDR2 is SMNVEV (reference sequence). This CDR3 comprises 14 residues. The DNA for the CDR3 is TGTGCCAGCAGTTCGGGACAGGGCGGTTCACCCCTCCACTTT. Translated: CASSSGQGGSPLHF.

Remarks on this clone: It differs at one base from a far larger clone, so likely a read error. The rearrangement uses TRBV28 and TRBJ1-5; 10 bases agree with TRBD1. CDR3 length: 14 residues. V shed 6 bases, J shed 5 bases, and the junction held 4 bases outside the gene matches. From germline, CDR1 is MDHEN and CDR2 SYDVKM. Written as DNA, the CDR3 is TGTGCCAGCAGACCCGGGACAGGGGATCAGCCCCAGCATTTT. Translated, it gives CASRPGTGDQPQHF.

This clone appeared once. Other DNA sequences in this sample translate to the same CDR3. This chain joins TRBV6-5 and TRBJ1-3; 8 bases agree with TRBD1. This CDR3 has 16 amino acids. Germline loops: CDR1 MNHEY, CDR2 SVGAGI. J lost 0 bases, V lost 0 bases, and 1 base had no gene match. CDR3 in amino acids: CASSYSGQGSGNTIYF. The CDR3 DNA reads TGTGCCAGCAGTTACTCCGGACAGGGCTCTGGAAACACCATATATTTT.

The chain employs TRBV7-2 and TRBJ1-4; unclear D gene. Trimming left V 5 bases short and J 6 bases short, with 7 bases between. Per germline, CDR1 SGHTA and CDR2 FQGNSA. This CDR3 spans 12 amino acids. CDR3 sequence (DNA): TGTGCCAGCAGCCCCGGATATGAAAAACTGTTTTTT. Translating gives CASSPGYEKLFF. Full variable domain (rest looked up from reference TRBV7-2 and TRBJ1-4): GAGVSQSPSNKVTEKGKDVELRCDPISGHTALYWYRQSLGQGLEFLIYFQGNSAPDKSGLPSDRFSAERTGGSVSTLTIQRTQQEDSAVYLCASSPGYEKLFFGSGTQLSVL.

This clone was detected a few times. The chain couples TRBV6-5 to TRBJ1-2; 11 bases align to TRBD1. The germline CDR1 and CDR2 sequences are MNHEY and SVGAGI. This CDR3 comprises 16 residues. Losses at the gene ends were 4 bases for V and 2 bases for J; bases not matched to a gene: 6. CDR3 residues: CASSLRRTGGNYGYTF. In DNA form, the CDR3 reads TGTGCCAGCAGTTTAAGAAGGACAGGGGGCAACTATGGCTACACCTTC.

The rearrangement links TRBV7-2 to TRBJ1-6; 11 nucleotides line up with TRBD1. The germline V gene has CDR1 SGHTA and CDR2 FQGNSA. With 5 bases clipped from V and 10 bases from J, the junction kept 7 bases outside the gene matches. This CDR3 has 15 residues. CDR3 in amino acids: CASSGPGTGGSPLHF. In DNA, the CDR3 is TGTGCCAGCAGCGGACCCGGGACAGGGGGATCACCCCTCCACTTT.

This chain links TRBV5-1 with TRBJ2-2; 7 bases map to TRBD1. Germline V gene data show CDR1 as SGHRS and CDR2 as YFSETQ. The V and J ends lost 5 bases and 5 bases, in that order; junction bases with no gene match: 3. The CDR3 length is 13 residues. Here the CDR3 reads CASRTGETGELFF. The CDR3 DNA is TGCGCCAGCAGAACAGGGGAAACCGGGGAGCTGTTTTTT. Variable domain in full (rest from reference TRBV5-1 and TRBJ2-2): KAGVTQTPRYLIKTRGQQVTLSCSPISGHRSVSWYQQTPGQGLQFLFEYFSETQRNKGNFPGRFSGRQFSNSRSEMNVSTLELGDSALYLCASRTGETGELFFGEGSRLTVL.

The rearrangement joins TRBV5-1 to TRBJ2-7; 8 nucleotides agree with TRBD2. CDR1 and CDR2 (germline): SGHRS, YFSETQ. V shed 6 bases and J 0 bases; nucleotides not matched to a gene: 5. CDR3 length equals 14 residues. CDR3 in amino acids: CASNRGTSSYEQYF. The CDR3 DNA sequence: TGCGCCAGCAACCGCGGGACTAGCTCCTACGAGCAGTACTTC. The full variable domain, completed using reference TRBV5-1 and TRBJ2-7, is KAGVTQTPRYLIKTRGQQVTLSCSPISGHRSVSWYQQTPGQGLQFLFEYFSETQRNKGNFPGRFSGRQFSNSRSEMNVSTLELGDSALYLCASNRGTSSYEQYFGPGTRLTVT.

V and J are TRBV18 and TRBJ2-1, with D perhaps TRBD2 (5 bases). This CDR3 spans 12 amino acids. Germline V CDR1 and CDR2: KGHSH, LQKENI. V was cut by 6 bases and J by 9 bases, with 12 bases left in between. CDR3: CASSVLGPEQFF. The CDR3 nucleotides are TGTGCCAGCTCCGTACTAGGGCCTGAGCAGTTCTTC. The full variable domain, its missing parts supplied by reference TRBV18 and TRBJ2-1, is NAGVMQNPRHLVRRRGQEARLRCSPMKGHSHVYWYRQLPEEGLKFMVYLQKENIIDESGMPKERFSAEFPKEGPSILRIQQVVRGDSAAYFCASSVLGPEQFFGPGTRLTVL.

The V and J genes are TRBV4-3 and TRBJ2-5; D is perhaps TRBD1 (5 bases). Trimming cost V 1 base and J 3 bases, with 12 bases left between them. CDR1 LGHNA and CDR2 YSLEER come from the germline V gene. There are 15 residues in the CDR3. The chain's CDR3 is CASSQGLLGEETQYF. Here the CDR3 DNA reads TGCGCCAGCAGCCAAGGTTTGCTAGGGGAAGAGACCCAGTACTTC.

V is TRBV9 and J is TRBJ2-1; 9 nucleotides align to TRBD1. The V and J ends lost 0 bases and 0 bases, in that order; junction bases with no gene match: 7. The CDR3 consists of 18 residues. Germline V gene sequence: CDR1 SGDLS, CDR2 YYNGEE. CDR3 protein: CASSVGTGQGNSYNEQFF. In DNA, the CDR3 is TGTGCCAGCAGCGTAGGTACGGGACAGGGTAACTCCTACAATGAGCAGTTCTTC.

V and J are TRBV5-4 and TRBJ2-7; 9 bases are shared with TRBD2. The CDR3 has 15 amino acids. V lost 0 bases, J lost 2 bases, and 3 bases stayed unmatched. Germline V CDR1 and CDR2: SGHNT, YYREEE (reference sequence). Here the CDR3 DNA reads TGTGCCAGCAGCTTGGCGGCGGGAGGGGCCTACGAGCAGTACTTC. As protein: CASSLAAGGAYEQYF.

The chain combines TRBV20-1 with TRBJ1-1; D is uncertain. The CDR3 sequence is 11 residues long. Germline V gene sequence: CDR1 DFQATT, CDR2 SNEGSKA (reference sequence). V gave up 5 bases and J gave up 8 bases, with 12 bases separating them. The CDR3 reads CSAPGFAEAFF. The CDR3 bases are TGCAGTGCTCCGGGTTTCGCGGAAGCTTTCTTT.

The CDR3 coding sequence is TGTGCCAGCACAAACAGGCCCCGTAACCTATGGGGGGGCTACACCTTC. Encoded protein: CASTNRPRNLWGGYTF. The V and J genes are TRBV27 and TRBJ1-2; tentative D call: TRBD1 (5 bases). The CDR3 runs 16 residues. Germline V gene data show CDR1 as MNHEY and CDR2 as SMNVEV (reference sequence). V was clipped by 7 bases and J by 8 bases, with 26 bases between them.

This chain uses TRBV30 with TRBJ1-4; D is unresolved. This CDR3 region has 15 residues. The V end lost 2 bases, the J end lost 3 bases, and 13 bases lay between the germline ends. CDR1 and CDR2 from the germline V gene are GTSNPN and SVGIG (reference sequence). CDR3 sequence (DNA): TGTGCCTGGAGTTCCGCGGTGGGTGCTAATGAAAAACTGTTTTTT. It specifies CAWSSAVGANEKLFF.

This CDR3 reads CASSIDRVMYF. CDR3 bases: TGTGCCAGTAGTATTGACAGGGTAATGTACTTC. The chain combines TRBV19 with TRBJ2-5, with 7 bases that match TRBD1. The CDR3 is 11 amino acids. Germline CDR1 reads LNHDA; CDR2 reads SQIVND (reference sequence). The J segment lost 13 bases and the V segment lost 3 bases, leaving 5 bases of the junction unmatched.

CDR3 loop: CAIREGRDPRTDTQYF. CDR3 DNA: TGTGCCATCAGGGAAGGGCGGGATCCACGCACAGATACGCAGTATTTT. This chain joins TRBV10-3 and TRBJ2-3, with D possibly matching TRBD2 (6 bases). This CDR3 region has 16 residues. CDR1 and CDR2 from the germline V gene are ENHRY and SYGVKD. V shed 6 bases and J shed 1 base, with 17 bases lying between them.

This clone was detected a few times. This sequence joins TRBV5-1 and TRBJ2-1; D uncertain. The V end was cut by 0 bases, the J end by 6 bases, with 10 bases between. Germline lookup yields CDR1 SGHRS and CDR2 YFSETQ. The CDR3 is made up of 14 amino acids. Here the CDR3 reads CASSLGPQGNEQFF. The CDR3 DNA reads TGCGCCAGCAGCTTGGGTCCCCAAGGCAATGAGCAGTTCTTC.

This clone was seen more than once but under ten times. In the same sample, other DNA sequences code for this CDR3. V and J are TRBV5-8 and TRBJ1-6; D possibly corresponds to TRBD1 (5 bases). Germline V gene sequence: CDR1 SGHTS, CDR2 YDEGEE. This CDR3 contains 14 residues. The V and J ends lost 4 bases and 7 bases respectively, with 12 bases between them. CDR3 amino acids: CASSPGRNNSPLHF. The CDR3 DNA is TGTGCCAGCAGCCCGGGACGTAACAATTCACCCCTCCACTTT.

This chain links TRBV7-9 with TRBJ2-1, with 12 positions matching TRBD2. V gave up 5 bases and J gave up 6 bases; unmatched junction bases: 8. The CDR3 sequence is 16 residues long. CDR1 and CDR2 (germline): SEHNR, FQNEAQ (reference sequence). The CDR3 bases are TGTGCCAGCAGCCCCTGGACTAGCGGGAAGGCCAATGAGCAGTTCTTC. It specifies CASSPWTSGKANEQFF.